There are many counts of the clone carrying this T cell receptor (beta chain). What it binds is unknown. The CDR3 consists of 14 residues. V lost 4 bases and J lost 2, with 12 bases in between. The germline gives CDR1 SQVTM, CDR2 ANQGSEA. This record belongs to a study of identical twins. Study-level results: A lower insertion count was a feature of abundant cord blood beta clonotypes, with no such feature in memory repertoires.

MiXCR was run by TCRdb on the 5' RACE reads, yielding one entry per CDR3 protein. This table holds some 1,700,000 distinct CDR3 sequences, 32% found once. J is TRBJ1-5 and V is TRBV29-1, with D hard to call. This clonotype was sampled from a newborn girl in good health. Sequencing used cord blood. The CDR3 region has the DNA TGCAGCGTTGCTAAGGGAGGTGGCAATCAGCCCCAGCATTTT. Translating gives CSVAKGGGNQPQHF.